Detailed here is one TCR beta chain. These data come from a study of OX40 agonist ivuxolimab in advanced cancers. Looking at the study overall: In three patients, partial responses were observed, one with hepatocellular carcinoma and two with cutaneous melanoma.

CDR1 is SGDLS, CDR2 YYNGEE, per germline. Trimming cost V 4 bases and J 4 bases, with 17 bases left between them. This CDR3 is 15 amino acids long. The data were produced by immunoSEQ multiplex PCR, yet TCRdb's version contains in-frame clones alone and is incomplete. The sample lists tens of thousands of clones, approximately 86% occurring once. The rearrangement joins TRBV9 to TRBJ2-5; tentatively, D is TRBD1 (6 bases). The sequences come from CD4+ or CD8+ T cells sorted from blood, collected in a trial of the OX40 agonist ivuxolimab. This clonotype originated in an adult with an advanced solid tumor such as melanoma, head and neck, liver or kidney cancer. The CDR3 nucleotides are TGTGCCAGCAGCTATACTACCACAGGGATAGAGACCCAGTACTTC. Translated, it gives CASSYTTTGIETQYF.